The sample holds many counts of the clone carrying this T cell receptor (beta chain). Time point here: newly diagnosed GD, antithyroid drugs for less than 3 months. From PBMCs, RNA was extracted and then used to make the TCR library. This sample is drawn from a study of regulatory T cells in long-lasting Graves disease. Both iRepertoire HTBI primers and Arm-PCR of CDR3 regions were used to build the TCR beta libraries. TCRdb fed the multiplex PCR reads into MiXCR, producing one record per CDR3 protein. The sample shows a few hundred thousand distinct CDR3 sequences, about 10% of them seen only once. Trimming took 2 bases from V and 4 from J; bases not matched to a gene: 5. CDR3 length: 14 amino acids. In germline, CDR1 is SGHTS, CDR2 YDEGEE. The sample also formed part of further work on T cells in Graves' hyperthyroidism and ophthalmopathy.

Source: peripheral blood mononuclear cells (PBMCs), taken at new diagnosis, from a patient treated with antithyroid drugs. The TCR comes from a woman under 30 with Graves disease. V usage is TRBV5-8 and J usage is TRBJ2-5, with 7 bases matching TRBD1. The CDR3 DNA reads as TGTGCCAGCAGCTTAGAGGGGGCTGGAGAGACCCAGTACTTC. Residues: CASSLEGAGETQYF.